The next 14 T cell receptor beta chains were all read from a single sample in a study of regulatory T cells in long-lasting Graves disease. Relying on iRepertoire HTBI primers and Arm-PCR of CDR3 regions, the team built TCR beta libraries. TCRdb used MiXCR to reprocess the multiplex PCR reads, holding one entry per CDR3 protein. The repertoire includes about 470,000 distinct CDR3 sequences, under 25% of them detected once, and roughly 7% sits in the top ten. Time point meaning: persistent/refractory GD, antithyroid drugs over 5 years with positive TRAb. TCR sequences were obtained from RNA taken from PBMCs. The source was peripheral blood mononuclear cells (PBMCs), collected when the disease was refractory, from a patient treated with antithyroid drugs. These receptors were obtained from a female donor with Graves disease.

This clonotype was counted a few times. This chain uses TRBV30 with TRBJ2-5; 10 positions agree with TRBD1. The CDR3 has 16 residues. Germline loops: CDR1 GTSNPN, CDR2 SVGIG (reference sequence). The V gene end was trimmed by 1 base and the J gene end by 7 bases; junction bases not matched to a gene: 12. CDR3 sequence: CAWSGDRGRITGTQYF. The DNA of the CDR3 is TGTGCCTGGAGTGGAGACAGGGGGCGTATCACCGGGACCCAGTACTTC.

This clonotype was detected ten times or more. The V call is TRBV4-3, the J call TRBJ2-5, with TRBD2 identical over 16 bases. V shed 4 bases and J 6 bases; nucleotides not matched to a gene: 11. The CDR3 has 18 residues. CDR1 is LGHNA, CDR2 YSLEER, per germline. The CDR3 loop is CASSPQSGTSGREKTQYF. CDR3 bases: TGCGCCAGCAGCCCCCAATCCGGGACTAGCGGGAGGGAAAAGACCCAGTACTTC.

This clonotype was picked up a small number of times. The CDR3 DNA is TGCAGTGCTCAGTTCAGGGAGGTTGAAAAACTGTTTTTT. Its translation: CSAQFREVEKLFF. The chain has TRBV20-1 and TRBJ1-4, with a tentative D call TRBD1 (5 bases). Between the trimmed V and J ends, which lost 5 bases and 7 bases, there was a span of 14 bases. The CDR3 is made up of 13 amino acids. Germline V gives CDR1 DFQATT, CDR2 SNEGSKA (reference sequence).

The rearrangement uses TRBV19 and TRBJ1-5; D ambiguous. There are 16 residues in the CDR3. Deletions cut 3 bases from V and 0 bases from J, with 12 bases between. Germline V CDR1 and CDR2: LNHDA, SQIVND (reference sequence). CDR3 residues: CASSMLRPYSNQPQHF. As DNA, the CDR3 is TGTGCCAGTAGTATGTTGCGACCTTATAGCAATCAGCCCCAGCATTTT.

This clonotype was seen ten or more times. The CDR3 DNA reads TGTGCCACCAGTGACCCCCGCGACAGTGGCGAGACCCAGTACTTC. Translating gives CATSDPRDSGETQYF. The chain recombines TRBV24-1 with TRBJ2-5, with D perhaps matching TRBD1 (5 bases). The germline V and J ends were trimmed by 4 bases and 5 bases, with 16 bases remaining between them. Germline-derived CDR1 and CDR2 are KGHDR and SFDVKD. The CDR3 has 15 residues.

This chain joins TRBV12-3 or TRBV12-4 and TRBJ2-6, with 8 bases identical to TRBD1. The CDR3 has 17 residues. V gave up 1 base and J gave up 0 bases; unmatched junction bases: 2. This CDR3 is CASSLGQGFSGANVLTF. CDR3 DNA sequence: TGTGCCAGCAGTTTAGGACAGGGGTTCTCTGGGGCCAACGTCCTGACTTTC.

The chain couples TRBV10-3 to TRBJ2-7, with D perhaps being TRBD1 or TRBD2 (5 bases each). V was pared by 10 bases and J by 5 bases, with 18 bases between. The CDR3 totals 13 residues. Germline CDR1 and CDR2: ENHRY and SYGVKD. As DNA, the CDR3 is TGTGCCACCTCAGAGGGGTGGACTCACGAGCAGTACTTC. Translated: CATSEGWTHEQYF.

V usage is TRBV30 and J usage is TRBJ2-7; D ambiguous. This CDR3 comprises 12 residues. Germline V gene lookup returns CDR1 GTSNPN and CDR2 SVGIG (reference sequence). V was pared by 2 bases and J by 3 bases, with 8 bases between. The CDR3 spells CAWSKGIYEQYF. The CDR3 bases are TGTGCCTGGAGTAAGGGAATCTACGAGCAGTACTTC.

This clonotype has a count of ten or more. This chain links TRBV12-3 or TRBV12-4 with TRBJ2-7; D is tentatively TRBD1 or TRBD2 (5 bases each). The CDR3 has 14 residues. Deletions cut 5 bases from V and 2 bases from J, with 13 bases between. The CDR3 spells CASSPGPQTYEQYF. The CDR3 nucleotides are TGTGCCAGCAGTCCGGGACCGCAGACCTACGAGCAGTACTTC.

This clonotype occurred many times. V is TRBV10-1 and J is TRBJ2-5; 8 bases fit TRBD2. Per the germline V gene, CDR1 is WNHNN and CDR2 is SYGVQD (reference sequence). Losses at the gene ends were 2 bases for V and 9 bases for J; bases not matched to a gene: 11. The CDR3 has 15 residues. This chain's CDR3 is CASSEATAGVMAQYF. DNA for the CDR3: TGCGCCAGCAGTGAGGCAACAGCGGGGGTAATGGCCCAGTACTTC.

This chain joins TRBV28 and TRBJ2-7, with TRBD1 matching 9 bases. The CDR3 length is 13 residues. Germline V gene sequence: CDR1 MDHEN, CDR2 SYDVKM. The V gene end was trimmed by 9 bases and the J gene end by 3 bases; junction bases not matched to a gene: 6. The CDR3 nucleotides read TGTGCCAGTGAGACAGGGGGGAACTACGAGCAGTACTTC. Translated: CASETGGNYEQYF.

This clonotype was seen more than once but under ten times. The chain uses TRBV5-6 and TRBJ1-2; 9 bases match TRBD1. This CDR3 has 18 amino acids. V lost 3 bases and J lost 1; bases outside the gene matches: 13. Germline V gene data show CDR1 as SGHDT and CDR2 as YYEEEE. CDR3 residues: CASSWERTGERFNYGYTF. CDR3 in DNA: TGTGCCAGCAGCTGGGAAAGGACAGGGGAAAGATTTAACTATGGCTACACCTTC.

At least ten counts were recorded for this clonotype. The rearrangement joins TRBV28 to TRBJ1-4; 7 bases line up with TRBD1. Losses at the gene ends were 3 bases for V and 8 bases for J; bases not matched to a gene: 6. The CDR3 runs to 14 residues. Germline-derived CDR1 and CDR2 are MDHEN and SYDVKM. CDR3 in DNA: TGTGCCAGCAGTTTGTACAGGGGTGGAGAAAAACTGTTTTTT. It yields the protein CASSLYRGGEKLFF. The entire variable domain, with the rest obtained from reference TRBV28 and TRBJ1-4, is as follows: DVKVTQSSRYLVKRTGEKVFLECVQDMDHENMFWYRQDPGLGLRLIYFSYDVKMKEKGDIPEGYSVSREKKERFSLILESASTNQTSMYLCASSLYRGGEKLFFGSGTQLSVL.

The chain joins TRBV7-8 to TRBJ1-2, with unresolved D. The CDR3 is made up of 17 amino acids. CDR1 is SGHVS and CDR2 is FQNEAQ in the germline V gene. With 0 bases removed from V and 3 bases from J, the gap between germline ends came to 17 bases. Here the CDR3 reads CASSLARVSRPDYGYTF. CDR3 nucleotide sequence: TGTGCCAGCAGCTTAGCTCGCGTCTCGCGACCTGACTATGGCTACACCTTC.